Listed below are T cell receptor beta chains from one sample, sequenced in a study of a mutant IDH1 vaccine in newly diagnosed glioma. Here immunoSEQ multiplex PCR was the method, and the copy in TCRdb shows in-frame clones only, minus some. The sample contains 70,000 to 100,000 clones, roughly 91% of which appear only once. These TCRs are of unknown antigen specificity. The starting material was PBMCs, obtained from a glioma patient whose treatment included an IDH1 peptide vaccine. Every receptor here comes from a woman in her 50s with glioma. Each CDR3 is given with its conserved first and last residue. Each record gives: clone size, V gene, J gene, D gene, CDR3 length, CDR3 protein, CDR3 DNA. The D gene is left open where the match is weak. Clone size is shown for a subset of rows, as once, few, many or a class of expanded clone.

size: -; V: TRBV7-8; J: TRBJ2-1; D: -; length: 15; CDR3: CASSLAPGRGNEQFF; DNA: TGTGCCAGCAGCTTAGCTCCGGGCCGGGGCAATGAGCAGTTCTTC
size: once; V: TRBV28; J: TRBJ1-5; D: -; length: 15; CDR3: CASSSHGTFDQPQHF; DNA: TGTGCCAGCAGTAGTCACGGGACATTCGATCAGCCCCAGCATTTT
size: once; V: TRBV11-2; J: TRBJ1-1; D: -; length: 16; CDR3: CASSLVLRGRNTEAFF; DNA: TGTGCCAGCAGCTTAGTACTCCGGGGCCGGAACACTGAAGCTTTCTTT
size: -; V: TRBV28; J: TRBJ1-4; D: -; length: 13; CDR3: CASSLAGDEKLFF; DNA: TGTGCCAGCAGTTTGGCGGGGGATGAAAAACTGTTTTTT
size: -; V: TRBV7-9; J: TRBJ1-1; D: TRBD1; length: 12; CDR3: CASSGDSTEAFF; DNA: TGTGCCAGCAGCGGGGACAGCACTGAAGCTTTCTTT
size: -; V: TRBV5-1; J: TRBJ2-4; D: -; length: 12; CDR3: CASSGSQNIQYF; DNA: TGCGCCAGCAGTGGGTCTCAAAACATTCAGTACTTC
size: -; V: TRBV6-6; J: TRBJ2-7; D: TRBD1; length: 14; CDR3: CASRGTGASGEQYF; DNA: TGTGCCAGCAGAGGGACAGGGGCATCCGGCGAGCAGTACTTC
size: -; V: TRBV7-3; J: TRBJ2-7; D: -; length: 13; CDR3: CASSLQGWDEQYF; DNA: TGTGCCAGCAGCCTCCAGGGCTGGGATGAGCAGTACTTC
size: once; V: TRBV7-3; J: TRBJ2-1; D: -; length: 15; CDR3: CASSTTGTPYNEQFF; DNA: TGTGCCAGCAGCACGACCGGGACACCCTACAATGAGCAGTTCTTC
size: -; V: TRBV5-6; J: TRBJ2-1; D: -; length: 11; CDR3: CASSLGREQFF; DNA: TGTGCCAGCAGCTTAGGGCGGGAGCAGTTCTTC
size: few; V: TRBV30; J: TRBJ1-4; D: TRBD1; length: 12; CDR3: CAWGQGGEKLFF; DNA: TGTGCCTGGGGACAGGGAGGGGAAAAACTGTTTTTT
size: -; V: TRBV4-1; J: TRBJ2-6; D: -; length: 16; CDR3: CASSLRWGSGANVLTF; DNA: TGCGCCAGCAGCCTCAGATGGGGGTCTGGGGCCAACGTCCTGACTTTC
size: once; V: TRBV11-3; J: TRBJ2-5; D: -; length: 16; CDR3: CASSLFPAVMWETQYF; DNA: TGTGCCAGCAGCTTATTCCCCGCCGTGATGTGGGAGACCCAGTACTTC
size: -; V: TRBV6-4; J: TRBJ2-7; D: TRBD2; length: 16; CDR3: CASSGGAGTRLYEQYF; DNA: TGTGCCAGCAGTGGGGGGGCCGGGACTAGGCTCTACGAGCAGTACTTC
size: -; V: TRBV29-1; J: TRBJ1-1; D: TRBD1; length: 16; CDR3: CSAEGKEGAKDTEAFF; DNA: TGCAGCGCTGAGGGCAAGGAGGGGGCTAAAGACACTGAAGCTTTCTTT
size: -; V: TRBV19; J: TRBJ2-7; D: -; length: 15; CDR3: CASSRSRMGAEEQYF; DNA: TGTGCCAGTAGTCGATCAAGAATGGGGGCAGAAGAGCAGTACTTC
size: -; V: TRBV11-2; J: TRBJ1-5; D: -; length: 15; CDR3: CASSQAPGANQPQHF; DNA: TGTGCCAGCAGCCAAGCCCCAGGCGCCAATCAGCCCCAGCATTTT
size: -; V: TRBV5-1; J: TRBJ2-1; D: TRBD1; length: 17; CDR3: CASSPNNPGTGYNEQFF; DNA: TGCGCCAGCAGCCCAAACAATCCCGGGACAGGCTACAATGAGCAGTTCTTC
size: -; V: TRBV19; J: TRBJ1-4; D: -; length: 14; CDR3: CASTRAQDNEKLFF; DNA: TGTGCCAGTACTCGCGCACAGGATAATGAAAAACTGTTTTTT
size: -; V: TRBV7-9; J: TRBJ2-7; D: TRBD2; length: 13; CDR3: CASSSGRAYEQYF; DNA: TGTGCCAGCAGCTCCGGGAGGGCCTACGAGCAGTACTTC
size: -; V: TRBV7-2; J: TRBJ2-7; D: -; length: 13; CDR3: CASSLEFLNEQYF; DNA: TGTGCCAGCAGCTTAGAGTTTCTGAACGAGCAGTACTTC
size: -; V: TRBV12-5; J: TRBJ2-7; D: TRBD2; length: 13; CDR3: CASGWDYSYEQYF; DNA: TGTGCTAGTGGCTGGGACTACTCCTACGAGCAGTACTTC
size: -; V: TRBV10-2; J: TRBJ1-1; D: TRBD1; length: 14; CDR3: CASSAQGMGTEAFF; DNA: TGCGCCAGCAGTGCACAGGGGATGGGAACTGAAGCTTTCTTT
size: -; V: TRBV5-1; J: TRBJ1-1; D: -; length: 14; CDR3: CASSLDGGGTEAFF; DNA: TGCGCCAGCAGCTTGGATGGGGGTGGCACTGAAGCTTTCTTT
size: -; V: TRBV27; J: TRBJ2-3; D: -; length: 14; CDR3: CASSSTRATDTQYF; DNA: TGTGCCAGCAGTTCGACTAGGGCTACAGATACGCAGTATTTT
size: -; V: TRBV5-4; J: TRBJ2-5; D: TRBD1; length: 14; CDR3: CASRQSDRGLEQYF; DNA: TGTGCCAGCCGTCAATCGGACAGGGGGCTTGAGCAGTACTTC
size: -; V: TRBV11-3; J: TRBJ2-1; D: -; length: 14; CDR3: CASSLGELENEQFF; DNA: TGTGCCAGCAGCTTAGGGGAGCTAGAAAATGAGCAGTTCTTC
size: -; V: TRBV28; J: TRBJ2-5; D: TRBD1; length: 15; CDR3: CASSLDRGHGETQYF; DNA: TGTGCCAGCAGTTTGGACAGGGGGCACGGGGAGACCCAGTACTTC
size: -; V: TRBV28; J: TRBJ1-2; D: TRBD1; length: 14; CDR3: CASSRGQSNYGYTF; DNA: TGTGCCAGCAGTCGGGGACAGTCTAACTATGGCTACACCTTC
size: -; V: TRBV5-1; J: TRBJ1-5; D: TRBD1; length: 15; CDR3: CASSPGQGVGQPQHF; DNA: TGCGCCAGCAGTCCGGGACAGGGGGTCGGACAGCCCCAGCATTTT
size: once; V: TRBV4-1; J: TRBJ1-5; D: -; length: 15; CDR3: CASSQGIRSNQPQHF; DNA: TGCGCCAGCAGCCAAGGTATCAGGTCCAATCAGCCCCAGCATTTT
size: once; V: TRBV5-4; J: TRBJ2-7; D: -; length: 14; CDR3: CASNPSGASYEQYF; DNA: TGTGCCAGCAATCCGTCAGGGGCCTCCTACGAGCAGTACTTC
size: -; V: TRBV11-2; J: TRBJ1-3; D: -; length: 15; CDR3: CASSSTQGSGNTIYF; DNA: TGTGCCAGCAGCTCAACCCAGGGGAGTGGAAACACCATATATTTT
size: -; V: TRBV5-1; J: TRBJ1-4; D: TRBD1; length: 15; CDR3: CASSGRDRGNEKLFF; DNA: TGCGCCAGCAGCGGCCGGGACAGGGGGAATGAAAAACTGTTTTTT
size: once; V: TRBV6-6; J: TRBJ2-7; D: -; length: 14; CDR3: CASSPRPGAYEQYF; DNA: TGTGCCAGCAGTCCGAGGCCGGGCGCCTACGAGCAGTACTTC
size: few; V: TRBV19; J: TRBJ1-1; D: -; length: 11; CDR3: CASKSESVAFF; DNA: TGTGCCAGTAAGTCTGAGTCTGTGGCTTTCTTT
size: few; V: TRBV29-1; J: TRBJ2-5; D: -; length: 13; CDR3: CSVEEWGQETQYF; DNA: TGCAGCGTTGAAGAGTGGGGGCAAGAGACCCAGTACTTC
size: -; V: TRBV5-6; J: TRBJ2-7; D: -; length: 13; CDR3: CASSPLGSYEQYF; DNA: TGTGCCAGCAGCCCCCTGGGCTCCTACGAGCAGTACTTC
size: -; V: TRBV7-7; J: TRBJ2-1; D: TRBD2; length: 17; CDR3: CASSLASGITSYNEQFF; DNA: TGTGCTAGCAGCTTGGCTAGCGGGATCACCTCCTACAATGAGCAGTTCTTC
size: -; V: TRBV19; J: TRBJ2-5; D: -; length: 15; CDR3: CASSLPGGTRETQYF; DNA: TGTGCCAGTAGTCTCCCAGGCGGGACGCGCGAGACCCAGTACTTC
size: -; V: TRBV2; J: TRBJ1-2; D: -; length: 14; CDR3: CASSEGGGEYGYTF; DNA: TGTGCCAGCAGTGAAGGAGGGGGGGAGTATGGCTACACCTTC
size: -; V: TRBV28; J: TRBJ2-2; D: -; length: 15; CDR3: CASSPRTARTGELFF; DNA: TGTGCCAGCAGTCCCCGGACAGCACGGACCGGGGAGCTGTTTTTT
size: -; V: TRBV6-1; J: TRBJ2-7; D: -; length: 15; CDR3: CASSTDWGGFYEQYF; DNA: TGTGCCAGCAGTACTGATTGGGGGGGCTTCTACGAGCAGTACTTC
size: -; V: TRBV28; J: TRBJ2-7; D: TRBD2; length: 19; CDR3: CASSLVGRGTSGIPYEQYF; DNA: TGTGCCAGCAGTTTAGTTGGCAGGGGGACTAGCGGGATACCCTACGAGCAGTACTTC
size: -; V: TRBV9; J: TRBJ2-1; D: TRBD1; length: 16; CDR3: CASSVGDRPAYNEQFF; DNA: TGTGCCAGCAGCGTAGGGGACAGACCCGCCTACAATGAGCAGTTCTTC
size: -; V: TRBV5-6; J: TRBJ2-7; D: -; length: 14; CDR3: CASSLWTSSYEQYF; DNA: TGTGCCAGCAGCTTGTGGACAAGTTCCTACGAGCAGTACTTC